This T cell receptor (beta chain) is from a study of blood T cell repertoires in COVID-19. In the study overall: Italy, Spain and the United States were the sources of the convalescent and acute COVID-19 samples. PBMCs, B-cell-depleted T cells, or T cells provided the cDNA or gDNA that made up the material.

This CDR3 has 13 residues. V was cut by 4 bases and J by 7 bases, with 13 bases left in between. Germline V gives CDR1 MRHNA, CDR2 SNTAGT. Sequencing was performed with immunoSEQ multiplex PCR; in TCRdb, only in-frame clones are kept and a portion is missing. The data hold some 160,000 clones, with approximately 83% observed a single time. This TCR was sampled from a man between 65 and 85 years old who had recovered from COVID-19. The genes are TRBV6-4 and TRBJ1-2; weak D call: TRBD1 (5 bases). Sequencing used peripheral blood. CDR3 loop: CASSGVGGVGYTF. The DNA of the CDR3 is TGTGCCAGCAGTGGGGTTGGGGGGGTTGGCTACACCTTC.